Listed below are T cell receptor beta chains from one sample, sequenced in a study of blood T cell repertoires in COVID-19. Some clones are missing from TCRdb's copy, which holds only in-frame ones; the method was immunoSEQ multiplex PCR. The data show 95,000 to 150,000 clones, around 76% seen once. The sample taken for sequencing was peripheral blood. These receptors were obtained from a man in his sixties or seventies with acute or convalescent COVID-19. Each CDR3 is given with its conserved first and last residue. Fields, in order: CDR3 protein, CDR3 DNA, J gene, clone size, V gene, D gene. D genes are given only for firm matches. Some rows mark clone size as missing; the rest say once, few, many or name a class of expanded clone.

CDR3: CASSKSGKRTGYTYEQYF
DNA: TGTGCCAGCAGCAAAAGCGGCAAAAGGACAGGGTATACCTACGAGCAGTACTTC
J: TRBJ2-7
size: .
V: TRBV21-1
D: .

CDR3: CASSQTGSGEQFF
DNA: TGTGCCAGCAGCCAAACAGGGAGTGGTGAGCAGTTCTTC
J: TRBJ2-1
size: .
V: TRBV4-2
D: .

CDR3: CSVGDQPQHF
DNA: TGCAGCGTTGGCGATCAGCCCCAGCATTTT
J: TRBJ1-5
size: .
V: TRBV29-1
D: .

CDR3: CSADSQETQYF
DNA: TGCAGTGCTGACAGTCAAGAGACCCAGTACTTC
J: TRBJ2-5
size: .
V: TRBV20-1
D: .

CDR3: CASSSPRSPPNEQFF
DNA: TGTGCCAGCAGCTCACCTAGGAGTCCACCGAATGAGCAGTTCTTC
J: TRBJ2-1
size: .
V: TRBV7-9
D: .

CDR3: CASNLAGAGNTIYF
DNA: TGTGCCAGCAACCTGGCAGGGGCTGGAAACACCATATATTTT
J: TRBJ1-3
size: .
V: TRBV28
D: .

CDR3: CASSEKGDYGYTF
DNA: TGTGCCAGCAGCGAGAAGGGGGACTATGGCTACACCTTC
J: TRBJ1-2
size: .
V: TRBV6-4
D: .

CDR3: CASGTRGSYEQYF
DNA: TGTGCCAGCGGGACCAGGGGGTCCTACGAGCAGTACTTC
J: TRBJ2-7
size: .
V: TRBV3-1/TRBV3-2
D: TRBD1

CDR3: CASSQGLAGGRETQYF
DNA: TGTGCCAGCAGCCAGGGACTAGCGGGGGGGCGAGAGACCCAGTACTTC
J: TRBJ2-5
size: .
V: TRBV11-3
D: TRBD2

CDR3: CASSTMTGADTQYF
DNA: TGCGCCAGCAGCACTATGACAGGGGCAGATACGCAGTATTTT
J: TRBJ2-3
size: .
V: TRBV4-3
D: TRBD1

CDR3: CASRDPGQGEITGELFF
DNA: TGCGCCAGCAGGGATCCGGGACAGGGGGAAATAACCGGGGAGCTGTTTTTT
J: TRBJ2-2
size: .
V: TRBV5-1
D: TRBD1

CDR3: CASTTGVGGYTF
DNA: TGTGCCAGCACCACAGGGGTAGGAGGCTACACCTTC
J: TRBJ1-2
size: .
V: TRBV3-1/TRBV3-2
D: TRBD1

CDR3: CASSLGQLETQYF
DNA: TGTGCCAGCAGCTTAGGGCAGTTGGAGACCCAGTACTTC
J: TRBJ2-5
size: .
V: TRBV7-3
D: .

CDR3: CASSQGGARQPQHF
DNA: TGTGCCAGCAGCCAAGGCGGGGCTAGGCAGCCCCAGCATTTT
J: TRBJ1-5
size: .
V: TRBV3-1/TRBV3-2
D: .

CDR3: CASSLSAPGGTEAFF
DNA: TGTGCCAGCAGCTTAAGTGCCCCCGGGGGGACTGAAGCTTTCTTT
J: TRBJ1-1
size: .
V: TRBV7-8
D: .

CDR3: CASSYRVSEAFF
DNA: TGTGCCAGCAGTTACAGGGTGTCTGAAGCTTTCTTT
J: TRBJ1-1
size: .
V: TRBV5-6
D: .

CDR3: CASSLQQNEQFF
DNA: TGTGCCAGCAGCCTACAGCAAAATGAGCAGTTCTTC
J: TRBJ2-1
size: few
V: TRBV7-9
D: .

CDR3: CASNIEGGMGTEAFF
DNA: TGTGCCAGCAATATCGAAGGGGGTATGGGTACTGAAGCTTTCTTT
J: TRBJ1-1
size: .
V: TRBV27
D: .

CDR3: CSAQQGGEQYF
DNA: TGCAGTGCTCAACAGGGTGGTGAGCAGTACTTC
J: TRBJ2-7
size: .
V: TRBV20-1
D: .

CDR3: CASSPTFRGVEQYF
DNA: TGTGCCAGCTCACCCACCTTCCGCGGGGTCGAGCAGTACTTC
J: TRBJ2-7
size: .
V: TRBV18
D: .

CDR3: CASRRDSISGNTIYF
DNA: TGTGCCAGCAGGCGGGACAGCATCTCTGGAAACACCATATATTTT
J: TRBJ1-3
size: .
V: TRBV6-5
D: TRBD1

CDR3: CASSVEAGGSQISYEQYF
DNA: TGTGCCAGCAGCGTAGAGGCAGGGGGTTCCCAAATATCCTACGAGCAGTACTTC
J: TRBJ2-7
size: .
V: TRBV9
D: TRBD1

CDR3: CAWSVEGSQPQHF
DNA: TGTGCCTGGAGTGTGGAGGGCTCTCAGCCCCAGCATTTT
J: TRBJ1-5
size: once
V: TRBV30
D: .

CDR3: CASSLDYTGELFF
DNA: TGCGCCAGCAGCTTGGATTATACCGGGGAGCTGTTTTTT
J: TRBJ2-2
size: .
V: TRBV5-1
D: .

CDR3: CASSADLTSGGRKTQYF
DNA: TGTGCCAGCAGCGCCGATTTGACTAGCGGGGGGCGGAAGACCCAGTACTTC
J: TRBJ2-5
size: .
V: TRBV7-3
D: TRBD2

CDR3: CATARGGNYGYTF
DNA: TGTGCCACCGCTCGGGGGGGTAACTATGGCTACACCTTC
J: TRBJ1-2
size: .
V: TRBV28
D: .

CDR3: CASRRTGWQETQYF
DNA: TGTGCCAGCAGGCGCACAGGGTGGCAAGAGACCCAGTACTTC
J: TRBJ2-5
size: .
V: TRBV7-2
D: .

CDR3: CASRPGQGDSPLHF
DNA: TGTGCCAGTAGGCCGGGACAGGGGGATTCACCCCTCCACTTT
J: TRBJ1-6
size: .
V: TRBV19
D: TRBD1

CDR3: CASRPQGQNQPQHF
DNA: TGTGCCAGCAGACCCCAGGGGCAGAATCAGCCCCAGCATTTT
J: TRBJ1-5
size: .
V: TRBV6-6
D: .

CDR3: CASSPRLAGDLMDTQYF
DNA: TGTGCCAGCAGCCCTAGACTAGCGGGGGATCTTATGGATACGCAGTATTTT
J: TRBJ2-3
size: .
V: TRBV7-2
D: TRBD2

CDR3: CASSDTSGGVNIQYF
DNA: TGTGCCAGCAGTGATACTAGCGGGGGGGTAAACATTCAGTACTTC
J: TRBJ2-4
size: few
V: TRBV2
D: TRBD2

CDR3: CASSDWGGDHNEQFF
DNA: TGTGCCAGCAGTGATTGGGGGGGCGACCACAATGAGCAGTTCTTC
J: TRBJ2-1
size: .
V: TRBV2
D: .

CDR3: CASIGASVLNNEQFF
DNA: TGTGCCAGCATCGGGGCTAGCGTGCTCAACAATGAGCAGTTCTTC
J: TRBJ2-1
size: .
V: TRBV2
D: .

CDR3: CASSPGQGNNEKLFF
DNA: TGTGCCAGTAGCCCGGGACAGGGGAATAATGAAAAACTGTTTTTT
J: TRBJ1-4
size: .
V: TRBV19
D: TRBD1

CDR3: CASSTLTGTGTNYGYTF
DNA: TGTGCCAGCAGTACCCTCACCGGGACAGGGACTAACTATGGCTACACCTTC
J: TRBJ1-2
size: .
V: TRBV27
D: TRBD1

CDR3: CAWSGPYPGYEQYF
DNA: TGTGCCTGGAGTGGGCCTTACCCGGGGTACGAGCAGTACTTC
J: TRBJ2-7
size: .
V: TRBV30
D: .

CDR3: CATSDYGQGEAFF
DNA: TGTGCCACCAGTGATTACGGACAGGGGGAAGCTTTCTTT
J: TRBJ1-1
size: .
V: TRBV24-1
D: TRBD1

CDR3: CASTMGPYEQYF
DNA: TGTGCCAGCACCATGGGGCCCTACGAGCAGTACTTC
J: TRBJ2-7
size: .
V: TRBV5-6
D: .

CDR3: CASSLDQGGPEAFF
DNA: TGTGCCAGCAGCTTAGACCAGGGGGGACCTGAAGCTTTCTTT
J: TRBJ1-1
size: .
V: TRBV11-2
D: TRBD1

CDR3: CASSLVAMNTEAFF
DNA: TGCGCCAGCAGCTTGGTTGCTATGAACACTGAAGCTTTCTTT
J: TRBJ1-1
size: .
V: TRBV5-1
D: .

CDR3: CASSRTGGTGELFF
DNA: TGTGCCAGCAGTCGGACAGGAGGTACCGGGGAGCTGTTTTTT
J: TRBJ2-2
size: once
V: TRBV6-5
D: TRBD1

CDR3: CASRPTGGSYEQYF
DNA: TGCGCCAGCAGACCGACAGGGGGCTCCTACGAGCAGTACTTC
J: TRBJ2-7
size: .
V: TRBV5-1
D: TRBD1

CDR3: CASGGRAREQYF
DNA: TGTGCCAGCGGGGGGAGAGCGCGAGAGCAGTACTTC
J: TRBJ2-7
size: .
V: TRBV7-2
D: .

CDR3: CASNPRQGAFYGYTF
DNA: TGTGCCAGCAACCCACGACAGGGGGCTTTCTATGGCTACACCTTC
J: TRBJ1-2
size: .
V: TRBV6-5
D: TRBD1

CDR3: CASSPDSTELQYF
DNA: TGTGCCAGCTCACCGGACTCGACGGAACTCCAGTACTTC
J: TRBJ2-7
size: .
V: TRBV18
D: .

CDR3: CATTSWGRGTDTQYF
DNA: TGTGCCACCACCTCGTGGGGCAGGGGAACAGATACGCAGTATTTT
J: TRBJ2-3
size: once
V: TRBV15
D: .

CDR3: CASSLVMGGYGYTF
DNA: TGCGCCAGCAGCTTGGTTATGGGGGGCTATGGCTACACCTTC
J: TRBJ1-2
size: .
V: TRBV5-1
D: .

CDR3: CASSIRNEQFF
DNA: TGTGCCAGTAGTATCCGTAATGAGCAGTTCTTC
J: TRBJ2-1
size: once
V: TRBV19
D: .

CDR3: CASSETSGGPKFF
DNA: TGTGCCAGCAGTGAGACTAGCGGGGGGCCCAAGTTCTTC
J: TRBJ2-1
size: .
V: TRBV6-1
D: TRBD2